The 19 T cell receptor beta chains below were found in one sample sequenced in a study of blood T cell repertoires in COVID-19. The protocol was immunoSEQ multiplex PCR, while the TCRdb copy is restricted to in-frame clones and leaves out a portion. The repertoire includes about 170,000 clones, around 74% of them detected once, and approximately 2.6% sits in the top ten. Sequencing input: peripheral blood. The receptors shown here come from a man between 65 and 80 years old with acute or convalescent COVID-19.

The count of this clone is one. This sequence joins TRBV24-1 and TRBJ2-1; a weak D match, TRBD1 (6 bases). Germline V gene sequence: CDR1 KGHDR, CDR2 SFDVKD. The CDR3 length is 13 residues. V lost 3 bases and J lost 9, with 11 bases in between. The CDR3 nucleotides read TGTGCCACCAGTGATCGACAGGACCTTGAGCAGTTCTTC. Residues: CATSDRQDLEQFF.

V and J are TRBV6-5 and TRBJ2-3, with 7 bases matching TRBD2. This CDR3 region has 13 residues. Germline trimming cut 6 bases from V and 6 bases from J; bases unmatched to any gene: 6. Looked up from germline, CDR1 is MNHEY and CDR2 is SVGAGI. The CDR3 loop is CASSGRLGDTQYF. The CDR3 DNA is TGTGCCAGCAGCGGGAGGCTCGGGGATACGCAGTATTTT.

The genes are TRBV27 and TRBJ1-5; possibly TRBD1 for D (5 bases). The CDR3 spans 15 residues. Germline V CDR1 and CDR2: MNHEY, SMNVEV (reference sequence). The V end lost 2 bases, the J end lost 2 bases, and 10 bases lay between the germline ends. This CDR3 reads CASSLTGGGNQPQHF. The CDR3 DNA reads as TGTGCCAGCAGTTTAACCGGGGGTGGCAATCAGCCCCAGCATTTT.

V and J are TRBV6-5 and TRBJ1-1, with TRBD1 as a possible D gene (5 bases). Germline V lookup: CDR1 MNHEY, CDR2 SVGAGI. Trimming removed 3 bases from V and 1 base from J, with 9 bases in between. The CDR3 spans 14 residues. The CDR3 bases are TGTGCCAGCAGTTATCAGGGAACGAACACTGAAGCTTTCTTT. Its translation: CASSYQGTNTEAFF.

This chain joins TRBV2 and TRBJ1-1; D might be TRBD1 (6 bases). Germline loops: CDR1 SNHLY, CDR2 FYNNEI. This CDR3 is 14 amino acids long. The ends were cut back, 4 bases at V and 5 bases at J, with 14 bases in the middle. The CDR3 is CASSGTGSRTEAFF. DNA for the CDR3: TGTGCCAGCAGTGGAACAGGGTCGAGGACTGAAGCTTTCTTT.

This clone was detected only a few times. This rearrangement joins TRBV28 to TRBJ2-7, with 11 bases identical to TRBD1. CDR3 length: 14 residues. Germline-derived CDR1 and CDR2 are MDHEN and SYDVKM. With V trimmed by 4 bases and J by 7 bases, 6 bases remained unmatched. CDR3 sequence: CASSSGTGGEEQYF. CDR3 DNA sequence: TGTGCCAGCAGTTCTGGGACAGGGGGAGAAGAGCAGTACTTC.

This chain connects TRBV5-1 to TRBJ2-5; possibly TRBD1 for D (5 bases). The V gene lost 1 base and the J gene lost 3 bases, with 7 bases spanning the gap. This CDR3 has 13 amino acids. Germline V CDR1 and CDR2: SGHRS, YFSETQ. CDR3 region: CASSLTGKETQYF. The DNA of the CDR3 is TGCGCCAGCAGCTTGACAGGCAAAGAGACCCAGTACTTC.

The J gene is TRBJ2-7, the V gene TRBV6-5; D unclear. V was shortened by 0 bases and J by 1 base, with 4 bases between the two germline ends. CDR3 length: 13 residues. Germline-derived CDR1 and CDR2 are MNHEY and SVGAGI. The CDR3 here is CASSYSRSYEQYF. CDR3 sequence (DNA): TGTGCCAGCAGTTACTCGAGGTCCTACGAGCAGTACTTC.

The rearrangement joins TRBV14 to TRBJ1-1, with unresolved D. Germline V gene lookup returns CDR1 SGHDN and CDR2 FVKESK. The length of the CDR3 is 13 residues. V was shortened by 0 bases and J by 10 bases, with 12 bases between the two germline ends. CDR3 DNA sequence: TGTGCCAGCAGCCAAGATCGGAGAGGGTTAGCTTTCTTT. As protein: CASSQDRRGLAFF.

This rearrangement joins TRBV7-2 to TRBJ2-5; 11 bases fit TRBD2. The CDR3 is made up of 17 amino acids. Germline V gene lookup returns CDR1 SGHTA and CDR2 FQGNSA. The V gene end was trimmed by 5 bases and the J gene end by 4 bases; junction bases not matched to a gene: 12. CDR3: CASSLSGGAGSGETQYF. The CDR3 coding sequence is TGTGCCAGCAGCCTTAGCGGGGGGGCTGGATCGGGAGAGACCCAGTACTTC.

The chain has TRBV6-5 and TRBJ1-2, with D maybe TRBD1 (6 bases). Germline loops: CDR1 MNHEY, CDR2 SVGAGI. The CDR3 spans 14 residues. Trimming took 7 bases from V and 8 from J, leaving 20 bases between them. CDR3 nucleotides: TGTGCCAGCACCAAACTAACAGGGTTTGGCGGCTACACCTTC. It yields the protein CASTKLTGFGGYTF.

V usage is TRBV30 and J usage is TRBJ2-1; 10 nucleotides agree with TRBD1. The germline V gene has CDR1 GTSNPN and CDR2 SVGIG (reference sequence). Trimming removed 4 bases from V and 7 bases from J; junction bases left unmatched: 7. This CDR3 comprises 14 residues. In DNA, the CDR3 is TGTGCCTGGATGGGACAGGGGATTGGAAATGAGCAGTTCTTC. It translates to CAWMGQGIGNEQFF.

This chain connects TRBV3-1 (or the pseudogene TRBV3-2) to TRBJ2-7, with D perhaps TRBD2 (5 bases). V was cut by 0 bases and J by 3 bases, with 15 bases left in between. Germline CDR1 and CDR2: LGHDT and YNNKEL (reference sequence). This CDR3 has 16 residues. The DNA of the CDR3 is TGTGCCAGCAGCCAAGATGAAGCGGCGGGCGGCTACGAGCAGTACTTC. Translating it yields CASSQDEAAGGYEQYF.

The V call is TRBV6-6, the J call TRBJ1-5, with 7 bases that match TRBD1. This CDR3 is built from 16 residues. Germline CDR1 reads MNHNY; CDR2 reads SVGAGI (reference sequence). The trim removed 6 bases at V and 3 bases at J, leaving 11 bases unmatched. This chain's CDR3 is CASREGGGGHNQPQHF. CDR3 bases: TGTGCCAGCAGAGAGGGCGGAGGGGGCCACAATCAGCCCCAGCATTTT.

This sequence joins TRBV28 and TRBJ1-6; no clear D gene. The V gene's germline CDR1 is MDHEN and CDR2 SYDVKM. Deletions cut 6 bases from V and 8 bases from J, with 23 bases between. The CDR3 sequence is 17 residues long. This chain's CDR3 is CASSPLPEGINYSPLHF. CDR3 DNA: TGTGCCAGCAGCCCCTTGCCTGAGGGCATTAACTATTCACCCCTCCACTTT.

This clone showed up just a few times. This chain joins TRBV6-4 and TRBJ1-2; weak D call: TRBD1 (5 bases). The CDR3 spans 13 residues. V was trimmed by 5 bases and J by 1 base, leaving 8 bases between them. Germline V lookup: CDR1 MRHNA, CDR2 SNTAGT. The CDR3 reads CASSRDSNYGYTF. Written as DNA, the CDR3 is TGTGCCAGCAGTCGCGACAGTAACTATGGCTACACCTTC.

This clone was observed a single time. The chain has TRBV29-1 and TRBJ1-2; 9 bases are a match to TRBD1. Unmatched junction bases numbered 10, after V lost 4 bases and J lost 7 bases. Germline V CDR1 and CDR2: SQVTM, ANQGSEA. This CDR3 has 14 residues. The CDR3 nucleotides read TGCAGCGTTGCCAGTAGTGGGACAGGGACTGGCTACACCTTC. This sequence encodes CSVASSGTGTGYTF. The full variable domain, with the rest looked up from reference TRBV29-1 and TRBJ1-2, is SAVISQKPSRDICQRGTSLTIQCQVDSQVTMMFWYRQQPGQSLTLIATANQGSEATYESGFVIDKFPISRPNLTFSTLTVSNMSPEDSSIYLCSVASSGTGTGYTFGSGTRLTVV.

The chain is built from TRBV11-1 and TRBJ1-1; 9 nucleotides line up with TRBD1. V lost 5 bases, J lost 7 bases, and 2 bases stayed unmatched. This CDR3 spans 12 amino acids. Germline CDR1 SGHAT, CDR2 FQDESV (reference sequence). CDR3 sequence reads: CASSGQGIEAFF. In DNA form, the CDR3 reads TGTGCCAGCAGCGGACAGGGGATTGAAGCTTTCTTT. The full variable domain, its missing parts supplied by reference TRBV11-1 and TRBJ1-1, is EAEVAQSPRYKITEKSQAVAFWCDPISGHATLYWYRQILGQGPELLVQFQDESVVDDSQLPKDRFSAERLKGVDSTLKIQPAELGDSAMYLCASSGQGIEAFFGQGTRLTVV.

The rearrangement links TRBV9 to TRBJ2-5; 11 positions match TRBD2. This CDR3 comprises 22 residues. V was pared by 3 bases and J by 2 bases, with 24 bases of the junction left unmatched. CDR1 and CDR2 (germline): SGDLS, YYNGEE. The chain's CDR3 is CASSGRSLVAGGDVFGQETQYF. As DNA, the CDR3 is TGTGCCAGCAGCGGGAGGAGTTTAGTAGCGGGAGGGGATGTGTTCGGGCAAGAGACCCAGTACTTC.